The T cell receptor beta chain under discussion was sequenced for a study of blood T cell repertoires in COVID-19. CDR1 and CDR2 (germline): SGHVS, FNYEAQ. This CDR3 has 13 amino acids. Trimming took 3 bases from V and 4 from J, leaving 7 bases between them. The protocol was immunoSEQ multiplex PCR, while the TCRdb copy is restricted to in-frame clones and leaves out a portion. The table includes some 70,000 clones, around nine tenths detected once. This chain uses TRBV7-6 with TRBJ1-5; D is unresolved. The clonotype comes from a woman between 45 and 60 years old with COVID-19, enrolled during active disease. Input material: peripheral blood. In nucleotides, the CDR3 is TGTGCCAGCAGCTTTGGCATAAATCAGCCCCAGCATTTT. Translation gives CASSFGINQPQHF.